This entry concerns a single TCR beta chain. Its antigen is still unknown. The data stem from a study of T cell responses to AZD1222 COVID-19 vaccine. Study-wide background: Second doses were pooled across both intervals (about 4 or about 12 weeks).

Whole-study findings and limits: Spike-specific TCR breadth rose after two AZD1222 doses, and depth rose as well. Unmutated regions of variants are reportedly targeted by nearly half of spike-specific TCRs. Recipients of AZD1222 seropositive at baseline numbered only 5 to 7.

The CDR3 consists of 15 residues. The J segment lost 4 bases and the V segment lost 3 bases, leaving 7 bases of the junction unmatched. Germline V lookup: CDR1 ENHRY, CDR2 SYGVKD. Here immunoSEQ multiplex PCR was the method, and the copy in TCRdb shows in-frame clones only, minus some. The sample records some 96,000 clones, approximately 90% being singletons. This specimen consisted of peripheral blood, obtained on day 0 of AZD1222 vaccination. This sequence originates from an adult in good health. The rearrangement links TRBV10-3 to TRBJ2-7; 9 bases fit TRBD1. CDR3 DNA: TGTGCCATCAGTGATCAAGACAGGGGGTTATACGAGCAGTACTTC. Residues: CAISDQDRGLYEQYF.